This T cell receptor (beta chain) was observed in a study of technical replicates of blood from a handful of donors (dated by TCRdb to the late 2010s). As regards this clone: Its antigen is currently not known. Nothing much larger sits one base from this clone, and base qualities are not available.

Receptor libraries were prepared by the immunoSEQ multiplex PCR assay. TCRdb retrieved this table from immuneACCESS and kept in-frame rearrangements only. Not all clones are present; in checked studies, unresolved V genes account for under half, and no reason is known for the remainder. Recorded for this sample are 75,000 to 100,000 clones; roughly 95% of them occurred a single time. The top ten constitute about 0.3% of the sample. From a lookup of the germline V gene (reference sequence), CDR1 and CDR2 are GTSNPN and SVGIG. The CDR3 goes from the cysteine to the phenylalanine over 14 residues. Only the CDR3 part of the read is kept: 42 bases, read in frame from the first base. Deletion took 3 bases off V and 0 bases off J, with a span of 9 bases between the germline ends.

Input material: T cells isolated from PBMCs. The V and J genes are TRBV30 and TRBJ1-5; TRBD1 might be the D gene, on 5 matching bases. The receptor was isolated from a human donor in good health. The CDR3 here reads CAWSGGDSNQPQHF. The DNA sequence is TGTGCCTGGAGCGGGGGAGATAGCAATCAGCCCCAGCATTTT. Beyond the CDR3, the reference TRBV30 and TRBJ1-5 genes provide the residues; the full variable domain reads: SQTIHQWPATLVQPVGSPLSLECTVEGTSNPNLYWYRQAAGRGLQLLFYSVGIGQISSEVPQNLSASRPQDRQFILSSKKLLLSDSGFYLCAWSGGDSNQPQHFGDGTRLSIL.